The 27 T cell receptor beta chains presented below share a single source sample, sequenced in a study of cytomegalovirus exposure and HLA in healthy donors. 60 Vbeta and 13 Jbeta primers were used in PCR. Repertoires were generated with immunoSEQ multiplex PCR, while TCRdb's copy carries only in-frame clones and drops some. The sample records around 150,000 clones, 65% to 70% being singletons. Material: PBMCs. The receptors were gathered from a woman aged 18 to 35 in good health and CMV-seropositive.

A remark on this clone: Compared with germline, one end of the junction differs, possibly owing to a read error. V gene TRBV7-7 combines with J gene TRBJ2-5; TRBD1 might be the D (6 bases). The germline CDR1 and CDR2 sequences are SSHAT and FNYEAQ (reference sequence). There are 14 residues in the CDR3. The CDR3 spells CASSLGQGQETQYF. The CDR3 nucleotides are TGTGCTAGCAGCCTTGGACAAGGACAGGAGACCCAGTACTTC.

The V call is TRBV7-2, the J call TRBJ1-6; 7 bases are a match to TRBD1. This CDR3 has 14 residues. The V segment lost 2 bases and the J segment 13 bases; nucleotides outside the gene matches: 8. Germline CDR1 reads SGHTA; CDR2 reads FQGNSA. DNA for the CDR3: TGTGCCAGCAGCTTAAGCCAGGGGGTTTCGCCCCTCCACTTT. The encoded protein is CASSLSQGVSPLHF. Based on the CDR3 plus reference TRBV7-2 and TRBJ1-6, the full variable domain is GAGVSQSPSNKVTEKGKDVELRCDPISGHTALYWYRQSLGQGLEFLIYFQGNSAPDKSGLPSDRFSAERTGGSVSTLTIQRTQQEDSAVYLCASSLSQGVSPLHFGNGTRLTVT.

The chain links TRBV6-6 to TRBJ1-5, with TRBD1 matching 9 bases. Germline V gene sequence: CDR1 MNHNY, CDR2 SVGAGI (reference sequence). There are 15 residues in the CDR3. The ends lost 5 bases at V and 2 bases at J; junction bases unmatched: 4. The CDR3 nucleotides are TGTGCCAGCAGTCAGACAGGGGGGGGCAATCAGCCCCAGCATTTT. It yields the protein CASSQTGGGNQPQHF.

V is TRBV5-1 and J is TRBJ2-1; D might be TRBD1 (6 bases). Per germline, CDR1 SGHRS and CDR2 YFSETQ. V lost 4 bases and J 7 bases, leaving 12 bases between the germline ends. The CDR3 has 13 amino acids. Written as DNA, the CDR3 is TGCGCCAGCAGCGAACAGGACAGAAATGAGCAGTTCTTC. Translated, it gives CASSEQDRNEQFF.

This clone came up a few times. The chain employs TRBV14 and TRBJ1-2; 8 bases fit TRBD1. The CDR3 is 17 amino acids. Germline V lookup: CDR1 SGHDN, CDR2 FVKESK. The ends lost 8 bases at V and 4 bases at J; junction bases unmatched: 18. In DNA, the CDR3 is TGTGCCAGCTCTAAGGGGAGGACAGGGAAGATTGGCTATGGCTACACCTTC. This encodes CASSKGRTGKIGYGYTF.

The table lists this clone with a few counts. The V gene is TRBV6-5, the J gene TRBJ2-7, with TRBD1 matching over 8 bases. The germline V gene has CDR1 MNHEY and CDR2 SVGAGI. V lost 5 bases and J lost 5; bases outside the gene matches: 8. The CDR3 runs to 14 residues. As DNA, the CDR3 is TGTGCCAGCAGTCCTGACAGGGGTGGGAACGAGCAGTACTTC. This sequence encodes CASSPDRGGNEQYF.

This clone was observed at least ten times. DNA for the CDR3: TGTGCCAGTAGGATCGGGGGGACTGAAGCTTTCTTT. Translating it yields CASRIGGTEAFF. The chain employs TRBV19 and TRBJ1-1; possible D gene TRBD1, 5 bases. Per germline, CDR1 LNHDA and CDR2 SQIVND (reference sequence). The V end lost 6 bases, the J end lost 5 bases, and 10 bases lay between the germline ends. The CDR3 loop spans 12 amino acids.

The chain couples TRBV27 to TRBJ2-5; 7 nucleotides agree with TRBD2. This CDR3 region has 14 residues. Germline trimming cut 5 bases from V and 6 bases from J; bases unmatched to any gene: 9. Germline V gene sequence: CDR1 MNHEY, CDR2 SMNVEV (reference sequence). The CDR3, as DNA: TGTGCCAGCAGTGCCCCGGGGGGTCGGAAGACCCAGTACTTC. It encodes CASSAPGGRKTQYF.

The V and J genes are TRBV27 and TRBJ1-5, with a possible D match to TRBD1 (6 bases). V lost 2 bases, J lost 7 bases, and 15 bases lay in between. Germline loops: CDR1 MNHEY, CDR2 SMNVEV (reference sequence). CDR3 length equals 15 residues. The CDR3 reads CASSLTGPSAQPQHF. For the CDR3, the DNA is TGTGCCAGCAGTTTAACAGGGCCCTCGGCACAGCCCCAGCATTTT.

The chain joins TRBV5-6 to TRBJ2-1, with D uncertain. Trimming removed 4 bases at V and 0 bases at J, with 11 bases between. Germline values: CDR1 SGHDT, CDR2 YYEEEE. The CDR3 length is 15 residues. CDR3 sequence reads: CASSRLTGSYNEQFF. The CDR3 DNA follows: TGTGCCAGCAGCAGATTAACGGGCTCCTACAATGAGCAGTTCTTC.

The rearrangement links TRBV27 to TRBJ2-1; D is possibly TRBD2 (6 bases). The CDR3 totals 14 residues. CDR1 is MNHEY, CDR2 SMNVEV, per germline (reference sequence). Deletions cut 6 bases from V and 5 bases from J, with 14 bases between. The CDR3 loop reads CASRRGGLNNEQFF. The CDR3 DNA reads TGTGCCAGCAGGAGGGGAGGCCTTAACAATGAGCAGTTCTTC.

This rearrangement joins TRBV7-2 to TRBJ1-1; TRBD1 might be the D (5 bases). The CDR3 totals 14 residues. Germline values: CDR1 SGHTA, CDR2 FQGNSA. Trimming removed 7 bases at V and 6 bases at J, with 18 bases between. The CDR3: CASTPGSARSEAFF. The CDR3 region has the DNA TGTGCCAGCACACCAGGGTCGGCAAGGTCTGAAGCTTTCTTT.

The chain combines TRBV11-2 with TRBJ2-7; D is uncertain. V lost 5 bases and J lost 0, with 5 bases in between. Germline CDR1 and CDR2: SGHAT and FQNNGV. The CDR3 has 12 amino acids. CDR3 sequence: CASSRSSYEQYF. CDR3 coding DNA: TGTGCCAGCAGCCGTAGCTCCTACGAGCAGTACTTC.

V usage is TRBV6-6 and J usage is TRBJ2-2; D perhaps matches TRBD1 (6 bases). The CDR3 runs 15 residues. With 10 bases removed from V and 1 base from J, the gap between germline ends came to 16 bases. The germline V gene has CDR1 MNHNY and CDR2 SVGAGI (reference sequence). Here the CDR3 reads CATSVRGRNTGELFF. The CDR3, as DNA: TGTGCCACCTCAGTCAGGGGCCGGAACACCGGGGAGCTGTTTTTT.

CDR3 nucleotide sequence: TGCGCCAGCAGCCAGGGAACAGGGACCCACAGCGCCACAGATACGCAGTATTTT. This codes for CASSQGTGTHSATDTQYF. J is TRBJ2-3 and V is TRBV4-3, with D possibly matching TRBD1 (6 bases). Germline CDR1 LGHNA, CDR2 YSLEER. The CDR3 is 18 amino acids. Trimming took 3 bases from V and 2 from J, leaving 21 bases between them.

There are a few counts of this clone. The chain couples TRBV6-4 to TRBJ2-2; 7 bases fit TRBD1. CDR1 is MRHNA and CDR2 is SNTAGT in the germline V gene. CDR3 size: 15 residues. The ends lost 6 bases at V and 1 base at J; junction bases unmatched: 5. The DNA of the CDR3 is TGTGCCAGCAGAGGGGACAGAGAGAACACCGGGGAGCTGTTTTTT. It yields the protein CASRGDRENTGELFF.

The gene calls are TRBV30 and TRBJ1-5; the D gene is possibly TRBD1 (6 bases). V lost 2 bases and J lost 4, with 9 bases in between. The CDR3 sequence is 13 residues long. Germline assignment: CDR1 GTSNPN and CDR2 SVGIG (reference sequence). CDR3 nucleotides: TGTGCCTGGAGTCGGACAGATAATCAGCCCCAGCATTTT. Amino acids: CAWSRTDNQPQHF.

DNA for the CDR3: TGCGCCAGCAGTAGGAGTCTAGCGGGAGCAGATACGCAGTATTTT. Translation gives CASSRSLAGADTQYF. This rearrangement joins TRBV10-1 to TRBJ2-3, with 10 positions matching TRBD2. Trimming took 5 bases from V and 4 from J; bases not matched to a gene: 6. Germline V gene data show CDR1 as WNHNN and CDR2 as SYGVQD (reference sequence). The length of the CDR3 is 15 residues.

The chain combines TRBV5-6 with TRBJ1-2; D is perhaps TRBD1 (5 bases). Germline V gene sequence: CDR1 SGHDT, CDR2 YYEEEE. V lost 4 bases to trimming and J lost 6 bases, with 16 bases between them. This CDR3 is built from 14 residues. The CDR3 here is CASSGGTPGNGYTF. The CDR3, as DNA: TGTGCCAGCAGCGGCGGGACCCCGGGGAATGGCTACACCTTC.

This clone was detected a few times. The genes are TRBV7-9 and TRBJ1-2; tentative D call: TRBD1 (5 bases). With 3 bases removed from V and 4 bases from J, the gap between germline ends came to 12 bases. The CDR3 covers 14 residues. Germline assignment: CDR1 SEHNR and CDR2 FQNEAQ (reference sequence). The DNA of the CDR3 is TGTGCCAGCAGCTTCGGGGGTTCTGGCTATGGCTACACCTTC. Residues: CASSFGGSGYGYTF.

This chain joins TRBV6-5 and TRBJ1-5, with D uncertain. Between the trimmed V and J ends, which lost 7 bases and 5 bases, there was a span of 12 bases. The length of the CDR3 is 13 residues. Germline V gene sequence: CDR1 MNHEY, CDR2 SVGAGI. CDR3 sequence: CASKRIGDQPQHF. The CDR3 DNA reads as TGTGCCAGCAAGAGGATCGGGGATCAGCCCCAGCATTTT.

The chain combines TRBV2 with TRBJ2-5, with 7 bases that match TRBD2. Germline V gives CDR1 SNHLY, CDR2 FYNNEI. Trimming removed 7 bases from V and 0 bases from J; junction bases left unmatched: 5. CDR3 length equals 14 residues. As DNA, the CDR3 is TGTGCCAGCAATCTAGCGGACTACCAAGAGACCCAGTACTTC. It yields the protein CASNLADYQETQYF.

The genes are TRBV13 and TRBJ2-5; possible D gene TRBD1, 6 bases. The CDR3 loop spans 19 amino acids. V shed 3 bases and J shed 1 base, with 24 bases lying between them. CDR1 is PRHDT and CDR2 is FYEKMQ in the germline V gene (reference sequence). CDR3 DNA sequence: TGTGCCAGCAGCTTGCGACAGGAGGTACCAATTCTTGCCCAAGAGACCCAGTACTTC. Amino acids: CASSLRQEVPILAQETQYF.

This chain links TRBV10-1 with TRBJ1-1; D is undetermined. CDR1 is WNHNN and CDR2 is SYGVQD in the germline V gene (reference sequence). Deletions cut 6 bases from V and 1 base from J, with 12 bases between. This CDR3 contains 14 residues. The chain's CDR3 is CASSNIPSNTEAFF. The CDR3 DNA reads as TGCGCCAGCAGCAACATACCCTCGAACACTGAAGCTTTCTTT.

This clone was seen only a few times. This chain links TRBV7-9 with TRBJ1-1; no clear D. V lost 5 bases to trimming and J lost 11 bases, with 9 bases between them. The CDR3 is 10 residues long. Germline CDR1 SEHNR, CDR2 FQNEAQ (reference sequence). The CDR3 loop reads CASSLERAFF. The CDR3 DNA sequence: TGTGCCAGCAGCCTCGAGAGGGCTTTCTTT.

The table lists this clone with a few counts. The chain has TRBV4-3 and TRBJ1-2; 8 bases agree with TRBD1. The CDR3 runs 15 residues. V trimming: 1 base; J trimming: 4 bases; junction bases outside the gene matches: 5. CDR1 is LGHNA, CDR2 YSLEER, per germline. This chain's CDR3 is CASSQVETGGYGYTF. In nucleotides, the CDR3 is TGCGCCAGCAGCCAAGTGGAAACAGGGGGCTATGGCTACACCTTC.

CDR3: CSSALTYGYTF. In DNA, the CDR3 is TGCAGTTCGGCTTTGACTTATGGCTACACCTTC. The chain employs TRBV20-1 and TRBJ1-2; D is unclear. The germline CDR1 and CDR2 sequences are DFQATT and SNEGSKA (reference sequence). There are 11 residues in the CDR3. The V and J ends lost 8 bases and 5 bases respectively, with 12 bases between them.